This T cell receptor (beta chain) was documented in a study of blood T cell repertoires in COVID-19. About the study: Material from acute and convalescent COVID-19 was sourced from the United States, Italy and Spain. The cDNA or gDNA used as material had been derived from T cells, B-cell-depleted T cells, or PBMCs.

Authors' methods: Researchers report that nucleated cell counts were estimated from reference gene primer amplification. Assay: immunoSEQ multiplex PCR; the TCRdb copy retains only in-frame clones and omits some. V, J and clone size were drawn from that table, and D and trimming were deduced from the DNA. This table holds over 95,000 clones, around 84% found once. From germline, CDR1 is SGHRS and CDR2 YFSETQ. Trimming removed 3 bases from V and 5 bases from J, with 17 bases in between. The CDR3 is 15 residues long. The source is a woman aged 40 to 50 with acute or convalescent COVID-19. The sequenced sample was peripheral blood. V is TRBV5-1 and J is TRBJ1-2; D remains ambiguous. The CDR3 nucleotides are TGCGCCAGCAGCTACCTGACAAGTTTGCTGTATGGCTACACCTTC. It encodes CASSYLTSLLYGYTF.